These T cell receptor beta chains were read from a single sample in a study of shared clonotypes between healthy human individuals. Measured with immunoSEQ multiplex PCR; TCRdb has only the in-frame clones, and not every one. The sample records millions of clones, around 96% being singletons. The source material was naive CD8+ T cells sorted from blood. The source is a man aged 18-30 years in good health. CDR3s include the opening cysteine and the closing phenylalanine or tryptophan. The order of the fields is D gene, J gene, clone size, V gene, CDR3 protein, CDR3 DNA. D genes are given only for firm matches. Clone size appears in some rows only: once, few, many, or a class for an expanded clone.

.	TRBJ2-5	.	TRBV4-2	CASSQDLGQETQYF	TGTGCCAGCAGCCAAGACCTGGGGCAAGAGACCCAGTACTTC
TRBD2	TRBJ2-1	.	TRBV13	CASSSLAGGHNEQFF	TGTGCCAGCAGCTCGTTAGCGGGGGGCCACAATGAGCAGTTCTTC
.	TRBJ2-1	once	TRBV5-4	CASSLGRNEQFF	TGTGCCAGCAGCTTGGGGCGCAATGAGCAGTTCTTC
.	TRBJ2-1	.	TRBV5-4	CASSLGQLRNEQFF	TGTGCCAGCAGCTTGGGACAGTTACGGAATGAGCAGTTCTTC
TRBD1	TRBJ2-7	.	TRBV30	CAWTTGTGRYEQYF	TGTGCCTGGACGACCGGGACAGGGCGGTACGAGCAGTACTTC
.	TRBJ2-7	.	TRBV6-1	CASSESPLGGEQYF	TGTGCCAGCAGTGAGTCTCCGTTGGGAGGAGAGCAGTACTTC
.	TRBJ1-5	.	TRBV28	CASSPRGSPQPQHF	TGTGCCAGCAGTCCCCGGGGAAGCCCTCAGCCCCAGCATTTT
.	TRBJ1-1	.	TRBV10-2	CASSESGSYGTEAFF	TGCGCCAGCAGTGAGTCCGGATCATATGGCACTGAAGCTTTCTTT
.	TRBJ1-5	few	TRBV19	CASSIAREGVAYQPQHF	TGTGCCAGTAGTATAGCGAGGGAAGGGGTCGCATATCAGCCCCAGCATTTT
.	TRBJ1-2	.	TRBV5-4	CASSAPGVFGYTF	TGTGCCAGCAGCGCGCCAGGGGTTTTTGGCTACACCTTC
.	TRBJ1-5	.	TRBV2	CASSEMDPYNQPQHF	TGTGCCAGCAGTGAAATGGATCCATACAATCAGCCCCAGCATTTT
.	TRBJ2-7	.	TRBV7-9	CASSHPGHPPEQYF	TGTGCCAGCAGCCACCCCGGACACCCGCCCGAGCAGTACTTC
TRBD1	TRBJ2-4	.	TRBV13	CASSSDRGYIQYF	TGTGCCAGCAGCTCGGACAGGGGTTACATTCAGTACTTC
TRBD1	TRBJ2-4	.	TRBV19	CASSIGTDLAKNIQYF	TGTGCCAGTAGTATTGGGACAGACCTAGCCAAAAACATTCAGTACTTC
.	TRBJ2-7	.	TRBV9	CASSVSTDSSYEQYF	TGTGCCAGCAGCGTAAGCACGGACAGCTCCTACGAGCAGTACTTC
.	TRBJ1-2	once	TRBV6-5	CASSSSGYYGYTF	TGTGCCAGCAGTTCTTCCGGGTATTATGGCTACACCTTC
.	TRBJ1-1	.	TRBV7-9	CASSWWLTEAFF	TGTGCCAGCAGCTGGTGGCTCACTGAAGCTTTCTTT
TRBD1	TRBJ2-1	.	TRBV7-8	CASSGSGQGVLTNEQFF	TGTGCCAGCAGCGGATCGGGACAGGGAGTTTTGACCAATGAGCAGTTCTTC
.	TRBJ2-1	.	TRBV11-2	CASSLGSSTYNEQFF	TGTGCCAGCAGCTTAGGTAGCAGCACTTACAATGAGCAGTTCTTC
TRBD1	TRBJ2-1	.	TRBV4-3	CASSLRTGGHNEQFF	TGCGCCAGCAGTCTTAGGACAGGGGGCCACAATGAGCAGTTCTTC
.	TRBJ2-7	.	TRBV19	CASSIQYSLPYEQYF	TGTGCCAGTAGTATACAGTACAGCCTACCCTACGAGCAGTACTTC
.	TRBJ2-3	.	TRBV6-1	CASSAPWGGTDTQYF	TGTGCCAGCAGTGCCCCCTGGGGGGGCACAGATACGCAGTATTTT
.	TRBJ2-2	.	TRBV6-5	CATLLGNTGELFF	TGTGCCACTCTGCTGGGGAACACCGGGGAGCTGTTTTTT
TRBD2	TRBJ2-1	.	TRBV2	CASSPTSGGNNEQFF	TGTGCCAGCAGTCCGACTAGCGGGGGTAACAATGAGCAGTTCTTC
.	TRBJ2-7	.	TRBV11-2	CASSLEGTVNYEQYF	TGTGCCAGCAGCTTAGAGGGAACAGTCAACTACGAGCAGTACTTC
.	TRBJ2-5	.	TRBV4-1	CASSQEGLGPQETQYF	TGCGCCAGCAGCCAAGAAGGGCTAGGCCCACAAGAGACCCAGTACTTC
.	TRBJ2-2	once	TRBV18	CASSPDAVSGTGELFF	TGTGCCAGCTCACCGGACGCGGTCTCTGGCACCGGGGAGCTGTTTTTT
TRBD1	TRBJ1-4	.	TRBV28	CASSLGQGAVEKLFF	TGTGCCAGCAGTTTAGGCCAGGGGGCGGTCGAAAAACTGTTTTTT
.	TRBJ1-1	.	TRBV7-6	CASSPGTNTEAFF	TGTGCCAGCAGCCCGGGGACGAACACTGAAGCTTTCTTT
.	TRBJ2-6	.	TRBV27	CASRESGANVLTF	TGTGCCAGCAGGGAGTCTGGGGCCAACGTCCTGACTTTC
.	TRBJ2-4	.	TRBV6-6	CASKGDKNIQYF	TGTGCCAGCAAGGGGGACAAAAACATTCAGTACTTC
.	TRBJ2-2	.	TRBV7-9	CASSLRDSIGELFF	TGTGCCAGCAGCCTCCGGGACTCCATCGGGGAGCTGTTTTTT
TRBD2	TRBJ2-1	.	TRBV5-1	CASSLIGGSSSYNEQFF	TGCGCCAGCAGCTTGATAGGCGGGAGTAGTTCCTACAATGAGCAGTTCTTC
TRBD1	TRBJ1-1	once	TRBV6-1	CASSEDTGVLWFSTEAFF	TGTGCCAGCAGTGAAGACACAGGGGTTTTATGGTTCAGCACTGAAGCTTTCTTT
.	TRBJ1-1	.	TRBV2	CASSPAGDNTEAFF	TGTGCCAGCAGTCCGGCCGGGGACAACACTGAAGCTTTCTTT
.	TRBJ2-1	.	TRBV19	CASSIGGNNEQFF	TGTGCCAGTAGTATCGGGGGTAACAATGAGCAGTTCTTC
TRBD1	TRBJ2-7	.	TRBV29-1	CSVGGQVGYEQYF	TGCAGCGTTGGGGGACAGGTAGGCTACGAGCAGTACTTC
TRBD2	TRBJ2-5	.	TRBV4-1	CASSQVSSGTYQETQYF	TGCGCCAGCAGCCAAGTGTCTAGCGGGACGTACCAAGAGACCCAGTACTTC
.	TRBJ1-1	.	TRBV6-1	CASSETLGENTEAFF	TGTGCCAGCAGTGAGACCCTGGGAGAGAACACTGAAGCTTTCTTT
.	TRBJ2-3	.	TRBV4-1	CASSPGDSTDTQYF	TGCGCCAGCAGCCCCGGGGATAGCACAGATACGCAGTATTTT
.	TRBJ2-2	.	TRBV28	CASSLWQGSPGELFF	TGTGCCAGCAGTTTATGGCAGGGGTCCCCCGGGGAGCTGTTTTTT
.	TRBJ1-4	.	TRBV7-2	CASSLGRETNEKLFF	TGTGCCAGCAGCTTAGGACGGGAGACTAATGAAAAACTGTTTTTT
.	TRBJ1-5	.	TRBV30	CAWSEAGNQPQHF	TGTGCCTGGAGTGAGGCGGGGAATCAGCCCCAGCATTTT
.	TRBJ2-5	.	TRBV30	CAWNSDGETQYF	TGTGCCTGGAATAGTGATGGTGAGACCCAGTACTTC
.	TRBJ2-7	.	TRBV27	CASSFSLGVVAYEQYF	TGTGCCAGCAGTTTCTCGCTGGGTGTAGTGGCCTACGAGCAGTACTTC
TRBD2	TRBJ2-3	once	TRBV9	CASSAARGGHVDTQYF	TGTGCCAGCAGCGCCGCACGGGGGGGCCATGTGGATACGCAGTATTTT
TRBD1	TRBJ2-7	.	TRBV16	CASSQSVGQLEQYF	TGTGCCAGCAGCCAATCGGTGGGACAGCTCGAGCAGTACTTC
TRBD2	TRBJ2-7	.	TRBV4-1	CASSRISSGGYEQYF	TGCGCCAGCAGCCGGATATCGAGCGGGGGCTACGAGCAGTACTTC
.	TRBJ2-6	.	TRBV13	CASSDLQGTGANVLTF	TGTGCCAGCAGCGATTTACAGGGTACTGGGGCCAACGTCCTGACTTTC
.	TRBJ1-1	.	TRBV19	CASSIEGSTKAFF	TGTGCCAGTAGTATTGAGGGCAGCACTAAGGCTTTCTTT
.	TRBJ2-7	.	TRBV6-1	CASSELDDTFYEQYF	TGTGCCAGCAGTGAATTGGATGACACCTTCTACGAGCAGTACTTC
.	TRBJ2-3	.	TRBV7-9	CASSFSQGSTDTQYF	TGTGCCAGCAGCTTCTCACAGGGAAGCACAGATACGCAGTATTTT
.	TRBJ1-1	.	TRBV27	CASSLFPGGPGTEAFF	TGTGCCAGCAGTTTATTTCCCGGGGGTCCTGGCACTGAAGCTTTCTTT